The clone carrying this TCR beta chain was seen a handful of times. Its antigen remains unknown. Gene names refer to mouse genes. The CDR3 extends 4 residues past the end of the read, so its final part is completed from the germline J gene. Cell sorting was performed on pooled cutaneous lymph node cells with CD4, CD8alpha, NKG2D, NKG2ACE and other markers. Sequencing used cDNA as its template, made by extracting RNA and reverse transcribing it. Using immunoSEQ multiplex PCR, the repertoire was profiled, and TCRdb retains in-frame clones only, with some absent. In total the sample includes approximately 300,000 clones, none of them seen once. Germline values: CDR1 NSHNY, CDR2 SYGAGN. There are 14 residues in the CDR3. V was cut by 4 bases and J by 0 bases, with 9 bases left in between. This sample is part of a study of CD8+ T cells in alopecia areata. Looking at the study overall: Recipient mice, roughly 7-10-week-old female C3H/HeJ animals, received skin from approximately 6-13-month-old C3H/HeJ graft donors with spontaneous alopecia.

General study findings and limits: Scalp repertoires also include resident alphabeta T cells from normal skin. Across lesional scalp, and particularly alopecia totalis/universalis, clonality surpassed that of normal scalp.

The chain combines TRBV13-1 with TRBJ2-3; no clear D gene. Sequenced: CD4+ T cells sorted from a lymph node. The sequence was collected from a C3H/HeJ mouse with alopecia areata. The mice in this strain carry MHC haplotype H2-k. CDR3 region: CASSYRSSAETLYF. The part of the CDR3 DNA that was read is TGTGCCAGCAGTTACAGATCTAGTGCAGAA.